These T cell receptor beta chains were read from a single sample in a study of T-cell memory formation after mild COVID-19. One entry per CDR3 protein, called by TCRdb with MiXCR from the 5' RACE reads. There are about 100,000 distinct CDR3 sequences in the sample; roughly 11% occur only once, and about two fifths lies in the top ten. Sequenced sample: PBMCs or a T cell subset sorted from them (not recorded which). These receptors were collected from a man aged 18 to 30 who had mild COVID-19 (a few samples of this study predate the infection). Cell type and time point are not known. CDR3s include the opening cysteine and the closing phenylalanine or tryptophan. Fields, in order: V gene, D gene, clone size, J gene, CDR3 protein, CDR3 DNA. The D gene is left open where the match is weak. Clone size is not always given. Where it is, it says once, few, many or a class for expanded clones.

>TRBV7-2|TRBD1|-|TRBJ2-2
CASSPRWTGSGELFF
TGTGCCAGCAGCCCGAGGTGGACAGGGTCCGGGGAGCTGTTTTTT
>TRBV20-1|TRBD1|-|TRBJ2-7
CSARTGGLSKQYF
TGCAGTGCTCGGACAGGGGGCCTTTCCAAGCAGTACTTC
>TRBV12-3/TRBV12-4|TRBD2|-|TRBJ2-1
CASSPPGEGGEQFF
TGTGCCAGCAGTCCTCCGGGGGAGGGCGGTGAGCAGTTCTTC
>TRBV5-1|-|-|TRBJ1-5
CASSLVGGDQPQHF
TGCGCCAGCAGCTTGGTTGGGGGCGACCAGCCCCAGCATTTT
>TRBV7-9|-|-|TRBJ2-5
CASSPWPVQETQYF
TGTGCCAGCAGCCCCTGGCCAGTCCAAGAGACCCAGTACTTC
>TRBV20-1|-|many|TRBJ1-6
CSARGHRENSPLHF
TGCAGTGCTAGAGGCCACAGGGAGAATTCACCCCTCCACTTT
>TRBV4-1|-|few|TRBJ1-4
CASSPGTRHSRKEKLFF
TGCGCCAGCAGCCCGGGAACGAGACACTCCCGGAAGGAAAAACTGTTTTTT
>TRBV15|TRBD1|-|TRBJ1-6
CATGNRGRGNSPLHF
TGTGCCACCGGGAACAGGGGGCGTGGGAATTCACCCCTCCACTTT
>TRBV10-3|TRBD2|few|TRBJ2-5
CAISPTGLAGDAQETQYF
TGTGCCATCAGCCCCACCGGACTAGCGGGAGACGCTCAAGAGACCCAGTACTTC
>TRBV11-2|-|few|TRBJ1-4
CASSWGDATNEKLFF
TGTGCCAGCAGCTGGGGGGATGCAACTAATGAAAAACTGTTTTTT
>TRBV5-1|-|few|TRBJ1-4
CASSWAPGRNFHEKLFF
TGCGCCAGCAGCTGGGCACCGGGACGCAACTTCCATGAAAAACTGTTTTTT
>TRBV5-1|-|few|TRBJ1-1
CASPDGAEAFF
TGCGCCAGCCCCGACGGGGCTGAAGCTTTCTTT
>TRBV15|-|-|TRBJ2-5
CATELGFKRETQYF
TGTGCCACCGAACTCGGGTTCAAGCGGGAGACCCAGTACTTC
>TRBV24-1|-|few|TRBJ2-1
CATSDLAGSPYNEQFF
TGTGCCACCAGTGATTTGGCGGGGAGCCCCTACAATGAGCAGTTCTTC
>TRBV7-9|-|few|TRBJ2-5
CATQDEQETQYF
TGTGCCACCCAGGACGAACAAGAGACCCAGTACTTC
>TRBV10-2|-|-|TRBJ1-5
CASKGTDSVNWPQHF
TGCGCCAGCAAAGGGACGGATTCCGTTAATTGGCCCCAGCATTTT
>TRBV4-1|-|few|TRBJ1-3
CASSQEWSERPGNTIYF
TGCGCCAGCAGCCAAGAATGGAGCGAAAGGCCTGGAAACACCATATATTTT
>TRBV4-3|-|-|TRBJ2-2
CASSPMNGELFF
TGCGCCAGCAGCCCGATGAACGGGGAGCTGTTTTTT
>TRBV28|-|-|TRBJ1-2
CASSQFHRAQNYGYTF
TGTGCCAGCAGTCAATTCCACAGGGCCCAAAATTATGGCTACACCTTC
>TRBV6-5|TRBD1|few|TRBJ2-3
CASSDRVGDTQYF
TGTGCCAGCAGTGACAGGGTTGGAGATACGCAGTATTTT
>TRBV7-8|TRBD1|-|TRBJ2-1
CASSGPGTGGPYNEQFF
TGTGCCAGCAGCGGACCCGGGACAGGGGGCCCCTACAATGAGCAGTTCTTC
>TRBV7-9|-|-|TRBJ2-1
CASSLVLQGGEQFF
TGTGCCAGCAGCTTAGTCCTCCAAGGGGGTGAGCAGTTCTTC
>TRBV7-2|-|few|TRBJ2-2
CASDPTGELFF
TGTGCCAGCGACCCCACCGGGGAGCTGTTTTTT
>TRBV2|-|-|TRBJ2-1
CASSDKAGVGEQFF
TGTGCCAGCAGCGACAAGGCAGGGGTTGGTGAGCAGTTCTTC
>TRBV7-9|-|-|TRBJ1-2
CASQGRGYGYTF
TGTGCCAGCCAGGGGAGGGGGTATGGCTACACCTTC
>TRBV13|-|few|TRBJ2-3
CASKLFSTDTQYF
TGTGCCAGCAAGCTGTTTAGCACAGATACGCAGTATTTT
>TRBV12-3/TRBV12-4|TRBD2|-|TRBJ2-1
CASSFPGLAGGSEQFF
TGTGCCAGCAGTTTCCCGGGACTAGCGGGGGGAAGTGAGCAGTTCTTC